The 26 T cell receptor beta chains presented below share a single source sample, sequenced in a study of PD-L1 blockade in urothelial cancer. This table comes from immunoSEQ multiplex PCR, and its TCRdb copy is limited to in-frame clones, with some not included. The data show around 50,000 clones, with around 90% seen just once and approximately 2.5% held by the top ten. Time point of the sample: peripheral blood 6 weeks after treatment start. Sequenced material: PBMCs, taken around atezolizumab (anti-PD-L1) treatment. The receptors were sampled from a man in his sixties with urothelial cancer.

V usage is TRBV7-3 and J usage is TRBJ2-2; D not resolved. The CDR3 is 12 residues long. The germline CDR1 and CDR2 sequences are SGHTA and FQGTGA. V was clipped by 3 bases and J by 4 bases, with 3 bases between them. The CDR3 loop is CASSLSTGELFF. CDR3 DNA sequence: TGTGCCAGCAGCTTGAGCACCGGGGAGCTGTTTTTT.

V gene TRBV18 combines with J gene TRBJ2-1; D call uncertain. The CDR3 is made up of 13 amino acids. Germline-derived CDR1 and CDR2 are KGHSH and LQKENI. The ends were cut back, 8 bases at V and 7 bases at J, with 15 bases in the middle. The CDR3 DNA sequence: TGTGCCAGCCCATCACCACTTTCAAATGAGCAGTTCTTC. Translating gives CASPSPLSNEQFF.

This chain uses TRBV5-6 with TRBJ1-2, with 7 nucleotides matching TRBD1. The CDR3 has 14 residues. Trimming at V came to 2 bases and at J to 4 bases, leaving 5 bases not matched to a gene. Germline values: CDR1 SGHDT, CDR2 YYEEEE. The CDR3, as DNA: TGTGCCAGCAGCTTATGGGGACAGCCCTATGGCTACACCTTC. Its protein product is CASSLWGQPYGYTF.

This clone was recorded only once. V usage is TRBV5-1 and J usage is TRBJ2-2, with 12 bases aligning to TRBD1. Germline V lookup: CDR1 SGHRS, CDR2 YFSETQ. This CDR3 region has 18 residues. J gave up 5 bases and V 3 bases, and 11 bases lay outside the gene matches. CDR3: CASSSLRDRGRQTGELFF. The DNA for the CDR3 is TGCGCCAGCAGCTCACTCCGGGACAGGGGGCGACAGACCGGGGAGCTGTTTTTT.

V gene TRBV6-6 combines with J gene TRBJ2-7, with TRBD1 matching over 10 bases. The length of the CDR3 is 15 residues. The germline gives CDR1 MNHNY, CDR2 SVGAGI (reference sequence). Germline trimming cut 2 bases from V and 5 bases from J; bases unmatched to any gene: 6. Written as DNA, the CDR3 is TGTGCCAGCAGTTACGAGGGACAGGGGTACGACGAGCAGTACTTC. This gives the protein CASSYEGQGYDEQYF.

The gene calls are TRBV6-5 and TRBJ2-3, with D perhaps matching TRBD1 (5 bases). Trimming took 6 bases from V and 6 from J, leaving 10 bases between them. The CDR3 contains 12 residues. CDR1 MNHEY and CDR2 SVGAGI come from the germline V gene. This CDR3 is CASRGAADTQYF. CDR3 coding DNA: TGTGCCAGCAGAGGGGCCGCGGATACGCAGTATTTT.

The chain recombines TRBV5-1 with TRBJ1-4, with D perhaps TRBD1 (5 bases). Germline assignment: CDR1 SGHRS and CDR2 YFSETQ. The V and J ends lost 3 bases and 5 bases respectively, with 14 bases between them. This CDR3 has 15 amino acids. The CDR3 here is CASSSTGALNEKLFF. The CDR3 region has the DNA TGCGCCAGCAGCTCAACAGGAGCACTAAATGAAAAACTGTTTTTT.

The J gene is TRBJ2-2, the V gene TRBV18; 8 nucleotides agree with TRBD2. With 2 bases clipped from V and 0 bases from J, the junction kept 8 bases outside the gene matches. The germline gives CDR1 KGHSH, CDR2 LQKENI. This CDR3 comprises 18 residues. This chain's CDR3 is CASSPNLASGSNTGELFF. As DNA, the CDR3 is TGTGCCAGCTCACCAAACCTGGCTAGCGGGTCGAACACCGGGGAGCTGTTTTTT.

The chain uses TRBV27 and TRBJ1-1; TRBD1 might be the D (5 bases). CDR3 length equals 14 residues. CDR1 is MNHEY, CDR2 SMNVEV, per germline (reference sequence). V lost 6 bases and J 5 bases, leaving 16 bases between the germline ends. The CDR3, as DNA: TGTGCCAGCAGGGGCGGGGCTTGGGAGACTGAAGCTTTCTTT. This sequence encodes CASRGGAWETEAFF.

The chain is built from TRBV7-8 and TRBJ2-7; TRBD1 aligns across 9 bases. V trimming: 3 bases; J trimming: 5 bases; junction bases outside the gene matches: 5. The CDR3 consists of 14 residues. Germline-derived CDR1 and CDR2 are SGHVS and FQNEAQ. CDR3 nucleotides: TGTGCCAGCAGCTTCCAACGGACAGGGGACGAGCAGTACTTC. The encoded protein is CASSFQRTGDEQYF.

V usage is TRBV28 and J usage is TRBJ2-7, with 9 bases that match TRBD1. The CDR3 runs to 15 residues. The germline V gene encodes CDR1 MDHEN and CDR2 SYDVKM. J gave up 7 bases and V 5 bases, and 12 bases lay outside the gene matches. For the CDR3, the DNA is TGTGCCAGCAGTGAGCCCGGGACAGGGTTTTTGGAGCAGTACTTC. Translation gives CASSEPGTGFLEQYF.

The rearrangement joins TRBV28 to TRBJ1-1; 8 bases map to TRBD1. This CDR3 spans 13 amino acids. Germline V CDR1 and CDR2: MDHEN, SYDVKM. Trimming cost V 8 bases and J 6 bases; bases outside gene matches: 8. The CDR3 protein is CASYSPGGAEAFF. CDR3 DNA sequence: TGTGCCAGCTATTCCCCAGGGGGCGCTGAAGCTTTCTTT.

In its sample, this clone was seen once. The chain links TRBV7-7 to TRBJ2-5, with D possibly TRBD2 on 6 matching bases. CDR1 SSHAT and CDR2 FNYEAQ come from the germline V gene (reference sequence). V was cut by 4 bases and J by 2 bases, with 14 bases left in between. This CDR3 is 15 amino acids long. As DNA, the CDR3 is TGTGCCAGCAGCTGGGACTGGGGCCCACAAGAGACCCAGTACTTC. Its protein product is CASSWDWGPQETQYF.

The chain couples TRBV5-4 to TRBJ2-3; no definite D call. With 6 bases removed from V and 3 bases from J, the gap between germline ends came to 11 bases. Germline CDR1 and CDR2: SGHNT and YYREEE (reference sequence). This CDR3 region has 13 residues. CDR3 sequence (DNA): TGTGCCAGCACCCTCTCAGGTACAGATACGCAGTATTTT. This sequence encodes CASTLSGTDTQYF.

V is TRBV4-3 and J is TRBJ2-7, with TRBD2 as a possible D gene (6 bases). CDR1 and CDR2 (germline): LGHNA, YSLEER. The CDR3 is 17 amino acids. Trimming left V 4 bases short and J 2 bases short, with 21 bases between. CDR3 coding DNA: TGCGCCAGCAGCCTGGCCCCGCATCGGGACTTCCCCTACGAGCAGTACTTC. This encodes CASSLAPHRDFPYEQYF.

This clone was seen only a few times. The chain is built from TRBV7-8 and TRBJ1-3, with D unresolved. V lost 5 bases and J lost 3, with 11 bases in between. This CDR3 has 14 amino acids. Germline lookup yields CDR1 SGHVS and CDR2 FQNEAQ. The CDR3 region is CASSEGGNGNTIYF. CDR3 DNA: TGTGCCAGCAGCGAAGGCGGTAATGGAAACACCATATATTTT.

This chain connects TRBV6-5 to TRBJ2-7, with 7 bases fitting TRBD1. CDR1 and CDR2 (germline): MNHEY, SVGAGI. This CDR3 comprises 14 residues. V was clipped by 2 bases and J by 4 bases; unmatched bases: 5. This CDR3 is CASSYGRGSYEQYF. The DNA of the CDR3 is TGTGCCAGCAGTTACGGCAGGGGGAGTTACGAGCAGTACTTC.

V gene TRBV28 combines with J gene TRBJ2-5, with 9 bases lining up with TRBD2. There are 15 residues in the CDR3. V dropped 5 bases and J dropped 8; count of bases not matched to a gene: 12. CDR1 is MDHEN and CDR2 is SYDVKM in the germline V gene. CDR3 residues: CASSTPGAGGLTQYF. CDR3 in DNA: TGTGCCAGCAGTACCCCAGGTGCGGGAGGGCTAACCCAGTACTTC.

The gene calls are TRBV6-5 and TRBJ2-6, with a weak D call TRBD2 (5 bases). The V end was cut by 5 bases, the J end by 2 bases, with 7 bases between. The CDR3 runs 14 residues. Germline loops: CDR1 MNHEY, CDR2 SVGAGI. Here the CDR3 DNA reads TGTGCCAGCAGTCCTAGCCCTGGGGCCAACGTCCTGACTTTC. Translating it yields CASSPSPGANVLTF.

This clone was observed a few times. This chain connects TRBV18 to TRBJ2-7; weak D call: TRBD2 (5 bases). The CDR3 spans 16 residues. With 0 bases removed from V and 0 bases from J, the gap between germline ends came to 12 bases. Germline V CDR1 and CDR2: KGHSH, LQKENI. The CDR3 spells CASSPPTRASSYEQYF. CDR3 nucleotide sequence: TGTGCCAGCTCACCACCGACGAGGGCTAGCTCCTACGAGCAGTACTTC.

V and J are TRBV4-3 and TRBJ2-5; 9 bases are shared with TRBD1. Germline CDR1 and CDR2: LGHNA and YSLEER. The J segment lost 2 bases and the V segment lost 0 bases, leaving 7 bases of the junction unmatched. CDR3 size: 17 residues. CDR3 sequence: CASSQDLDRGRQETQYF. In DNA form, the CDR3 reads TGCGCCAGCAGCCAAGATCTGGACAGGGGTAGGCAAGAGACCCAGTACTTC.

The CDR3, as DNA: TGTGCCAGCAGCTTGAACACGAATGAGCAGTTCTTC. Translated: CASSLNTNEQFF. V usage is TRBV5-4 and J usage is TRBJ2-1, with D hard to call. Germline lookup yields CDR1 SGHNT and CDR2 YYREEE (reference sequence). This CDR3 region has 12 residues. Trimming cost V 1 base and J 7 bases, with 6 bases left between them.

The table lists this clone with a count of one. The chain is built from TRBV2 and TRBJ1-2; TRBD1 agrees at 10 bases. V lost 6 bases and J lost 7; bases outside the gene matches: 14. The CDR3 runs to 16 residues. The germline V gene encodes CDR1 SNHLY and CDR2 FYNNEI. CDR3 amino acids: CASRTAGQGTDGGYTF. The CDR3 DNA is TGTGCCAGCAGAACCGCGGGACAGGGGACTGACGGTGGCTACACCTTC.

CDR3 coding DNA: TGTGCCTGGGGCGACGGGACTTCTGCTAGCACAGATACGCAGTATTTT. As protein: CAWGDGTSASTDTQYF. J is TRBJ2-3 and V is TRBV30; TRBD2 is a possible D gene (6 bases). CDR1 is GTSNPN and CDR2 is SVGIG in the germline V gene (reference sequence). Trimming shortened V by 5 bases and J by 0 bases, and 18 bases separated the two germline ends. The CDR3 length is 16 residues.

The chain couples TRBV7-9 to TRBJ2-5; D is unclear. The V end was cut by 1 base, the J end by 2 bases, with 14 bases between. From germline, CDR1 is SEHNR and CDR2 FQNEAQ (reference sequence). The CDR3 extends over 16 amino acids. For the CDR3, the DNA is TGTGCCAGCAGCTTAGTACTTGCGGCTTTACAAGAGACCCAGTACTTC. Translation gives CASSLVLAALQETQYF.

The rearrangement uses TRBV11-2 and TRBJ2-5, with D perhaps TRBD2 (5 bases). The CDR3 consists of 15 residues. Trimming removed 7 bases from V and 5 bases from J, with 20 bases in between. Per germline, CDR1 SGHAT and CDR2 FQNNGV. CDR3 region: CASTSRRLSDETQYF. In DNA, the CDR3 is TGTGCCAGCACCTCACGCCGGCTTAGCGATGAGACCCAGTACTTC.